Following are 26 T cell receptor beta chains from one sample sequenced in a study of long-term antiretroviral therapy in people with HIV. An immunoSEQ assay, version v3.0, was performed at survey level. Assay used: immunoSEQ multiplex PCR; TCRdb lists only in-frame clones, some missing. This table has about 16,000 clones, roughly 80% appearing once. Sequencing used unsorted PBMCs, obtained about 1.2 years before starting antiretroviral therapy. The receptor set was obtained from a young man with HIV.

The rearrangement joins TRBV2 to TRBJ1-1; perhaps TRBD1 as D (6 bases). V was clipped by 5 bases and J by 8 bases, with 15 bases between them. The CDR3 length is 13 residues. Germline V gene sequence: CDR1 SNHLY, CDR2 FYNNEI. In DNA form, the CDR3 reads TGTGCCAGCAGTCTAAGGGACAACCGAGAAGCTTTCTTT. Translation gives CASSLRDNREAFF.

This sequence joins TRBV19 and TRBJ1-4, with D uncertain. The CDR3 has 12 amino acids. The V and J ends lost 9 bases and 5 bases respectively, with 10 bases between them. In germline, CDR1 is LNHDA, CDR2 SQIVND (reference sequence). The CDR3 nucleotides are TGTGCCAGCCGGATATCGAATGAAAAACTGTTTTTT. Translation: CASRISNEKLFF.

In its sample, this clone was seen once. The CDR3 is CASSIQGATGNTIYF. The DNA of the CDR3 is TGTGCCAGCAGTATCCAGGGGGCGACTGGAAACACCATATATTTT. The gene calls are TRBV5-5 and TRBJ1-3; 8 bases are a match to TRBD1. The ends lost 5 bases at V and 2 bases at J; junction bases unmatched: 6. Germline values: CDR1 SGHKS, CDR2 YYEKEE (reference sequence). CDR3 length: 15 residues.

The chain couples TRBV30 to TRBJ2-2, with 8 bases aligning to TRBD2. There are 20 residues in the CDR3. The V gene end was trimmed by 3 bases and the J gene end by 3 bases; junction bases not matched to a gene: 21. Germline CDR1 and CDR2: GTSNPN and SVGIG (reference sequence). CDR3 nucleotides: TGTGCCTGGAGATTACCGGCAGGGCGGGAGGCTTTATTTGACACCGGGGAGCTGTTTTTT. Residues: CAWRLPAGREALFDTGELFF.

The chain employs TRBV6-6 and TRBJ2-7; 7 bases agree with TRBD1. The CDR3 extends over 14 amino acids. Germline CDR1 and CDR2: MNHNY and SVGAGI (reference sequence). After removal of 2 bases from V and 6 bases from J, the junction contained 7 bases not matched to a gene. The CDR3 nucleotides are TGTGCCAGCAGTTACAAGGGGGCGCTGCCCGAGCAGTACTTC. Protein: CASSYKGALPEQYF.

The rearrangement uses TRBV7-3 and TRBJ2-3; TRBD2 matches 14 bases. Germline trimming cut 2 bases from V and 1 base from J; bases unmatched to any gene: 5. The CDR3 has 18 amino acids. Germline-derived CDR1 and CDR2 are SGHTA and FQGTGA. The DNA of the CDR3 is TGTGCCAGCAGCTTAGGACTAGCGGGAGGATATGGCACAGATACGCAGTATTTT. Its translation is CASSLGLAGGYGTDTQYF.

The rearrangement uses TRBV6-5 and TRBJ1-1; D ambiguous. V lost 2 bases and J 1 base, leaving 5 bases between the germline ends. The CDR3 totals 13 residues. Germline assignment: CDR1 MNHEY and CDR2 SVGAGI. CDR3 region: CASSYGWNTEAFF. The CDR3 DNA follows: TGTGCCAGCAGTTACGGCTGGAACACTGAAGCTTTCTTT.

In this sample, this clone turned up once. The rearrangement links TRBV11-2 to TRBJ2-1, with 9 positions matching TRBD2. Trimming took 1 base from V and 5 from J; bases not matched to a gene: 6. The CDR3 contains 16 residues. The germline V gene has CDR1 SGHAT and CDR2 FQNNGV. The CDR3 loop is CASSLGPAGGHNEQFF. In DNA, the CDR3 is TGTGCCAGCAGCTTAGGGCCTGCGGGAGGGCACAATGAGCAGTTCTTC.

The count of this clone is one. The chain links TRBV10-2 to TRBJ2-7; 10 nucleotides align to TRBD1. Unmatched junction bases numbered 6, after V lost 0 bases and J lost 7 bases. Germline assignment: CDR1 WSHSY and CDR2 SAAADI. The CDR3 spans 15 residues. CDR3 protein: CASSESTDRGQEQYF. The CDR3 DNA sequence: TGCGCCAGCAGTGAGTCAACCGACAGGGGGCAAGAGCAGTACTTC.

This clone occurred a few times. The CDR3 coding sequence is TGCGCCAGCAGCCAAGATATAGCGGGAGGGCCGGGGGAGCAGTACTTC. It codes for CASSQDIAGGPGEQYF. This chain links TRBV4-1 with TRBJ2-7, with 11 bases aligning to TRBD2. Trimming cost V 0 bases and J 7 bases; bases outside gene matches: 8. The germline CDR1 and CDR2 sequences are MGHRA and YSYEKL. The CDR3 sequence is 16 residues long.

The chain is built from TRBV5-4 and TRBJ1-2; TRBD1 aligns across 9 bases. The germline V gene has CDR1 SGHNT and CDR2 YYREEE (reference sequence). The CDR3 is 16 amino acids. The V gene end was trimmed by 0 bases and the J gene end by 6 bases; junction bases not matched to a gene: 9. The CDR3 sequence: CASSLGGQGGRDGYTF. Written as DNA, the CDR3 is TGTGCCAGCAGCTTGGGGGGACAGGGTGGTCGGGATGGCTACACCTTC.

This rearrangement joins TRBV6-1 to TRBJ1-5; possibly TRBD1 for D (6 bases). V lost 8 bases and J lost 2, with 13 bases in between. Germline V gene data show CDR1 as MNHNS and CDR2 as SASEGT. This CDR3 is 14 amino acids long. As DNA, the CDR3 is TGTGCCAGCGAGTCAGGGGACGGCAATCAGCCCCAGCATTTT. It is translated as CASESGDGNQPQHF.

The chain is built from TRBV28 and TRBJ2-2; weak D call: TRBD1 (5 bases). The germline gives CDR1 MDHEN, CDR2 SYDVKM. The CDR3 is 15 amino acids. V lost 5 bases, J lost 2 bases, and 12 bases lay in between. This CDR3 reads CASSETVGNTGELFF. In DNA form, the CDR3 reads TGTGCCAGCAGTGAGACAGTTGGCAACACCGGGGAGCTGTTTTTT.

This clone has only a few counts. CDR3 DNA: TGTGCCAGCAGCGTACAGGGCACCGGGGAGCTGTTTTTT. This encodes CASSVQGTGELFF. The V call is TRBV7-6, the J call TRBJ2-2; D may be TRBD1 (6 bases). Germline assignment: CDR1 SGHVS and CDR2 FNYEAQ. The CDR3 covers 13 residues. The V and J ends lost 5 bases and 4 bases respectively, with 8 bases between them. Filled out from reference TRBV7-6 and TRBJ2-2, the complete variable domain reads GAGVSQSPRYKVTKRGQDVALRCDPISGHVSLYWYRQALGQGPEFLTYFNYEAQQDKSGLPNDRFSAERPEGSISTLTIQRTEQRDSAMYRCASSVQGTGELFFGEGSRLTVL.

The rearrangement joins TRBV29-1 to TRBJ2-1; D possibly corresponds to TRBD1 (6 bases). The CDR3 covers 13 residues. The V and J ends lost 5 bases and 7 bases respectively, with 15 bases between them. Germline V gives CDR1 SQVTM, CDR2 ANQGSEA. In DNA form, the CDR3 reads TGCAGCGTTAATCAAAAGCAGGGGAATGAGCAGTTCTTC. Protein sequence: CSVNQKQGNEQFF.

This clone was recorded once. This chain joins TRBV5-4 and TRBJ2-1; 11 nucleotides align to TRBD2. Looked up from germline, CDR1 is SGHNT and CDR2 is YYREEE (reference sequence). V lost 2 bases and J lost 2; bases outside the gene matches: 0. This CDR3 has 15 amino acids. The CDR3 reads CASSLLAGAYNEQFF. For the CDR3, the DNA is TGTGCCAGCAGCTTACTAGCGGGGGCCTACAATGAGCAGTTCTTC.

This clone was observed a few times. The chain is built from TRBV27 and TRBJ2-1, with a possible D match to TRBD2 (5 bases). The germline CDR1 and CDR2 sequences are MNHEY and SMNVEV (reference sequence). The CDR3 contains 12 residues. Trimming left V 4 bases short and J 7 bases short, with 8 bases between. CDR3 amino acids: CASSSGINEQFF. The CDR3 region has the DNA TGTGCCAGCAGTTCGGGGATTAATGAGCAGTTCTTC.

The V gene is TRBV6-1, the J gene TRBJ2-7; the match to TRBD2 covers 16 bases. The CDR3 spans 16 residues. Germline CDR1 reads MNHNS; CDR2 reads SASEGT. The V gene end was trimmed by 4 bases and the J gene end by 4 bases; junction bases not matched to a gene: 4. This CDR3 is CASSAGTSGGAYEQYF. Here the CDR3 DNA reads TGTGCCAGCAGTGCGGGGACTAGCGGGGGGGCTTACGAGCAGTACTTC.

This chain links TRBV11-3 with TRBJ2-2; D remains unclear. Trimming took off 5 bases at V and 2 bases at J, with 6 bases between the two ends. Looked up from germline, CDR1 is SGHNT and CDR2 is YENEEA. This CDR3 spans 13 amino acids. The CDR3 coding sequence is TGTGCCAGCAGCCTCAGCAACACCGGGGAGCTGTTTTTT. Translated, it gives CASSLSNTGELFF.

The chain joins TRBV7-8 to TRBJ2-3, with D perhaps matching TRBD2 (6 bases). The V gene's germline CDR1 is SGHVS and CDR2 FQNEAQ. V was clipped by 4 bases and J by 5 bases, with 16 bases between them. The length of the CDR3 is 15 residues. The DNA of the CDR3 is TGTGCCAGCAGCTCATGGCGGGGCTCAGGAGATACGCAGTATTTT. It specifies CASSSWRGSGDTQYF.

CDR3 in amino acids: CASSLVRDWATYEQYF. In DNA, the CDR3 is TGTGCCAGCAGCTTAGTCCGGGACTGGGCAACGTACGAGCAGTACTTC. The chain carries TRBV11-2 and TRBJ2-7, with a possible D match to TRBD2 (6 bases). V dropped 1 base and J dropped 4 bases, with 17 bases sitting between them. Per germline, CDR1 SGHAT and CDR2 FQNNGV. The CDR3 has 16 residues.

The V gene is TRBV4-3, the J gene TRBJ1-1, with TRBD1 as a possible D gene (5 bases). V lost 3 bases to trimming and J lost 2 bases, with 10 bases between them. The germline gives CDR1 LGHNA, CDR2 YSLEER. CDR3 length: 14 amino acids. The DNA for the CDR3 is TGCGCCAGCAGCCAGGGACGGGGAAACACTGAAGCTTTCTTT. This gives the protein CASSQGRGNTEAFF.

The CDR3 region has the DNA TGTGCCAGCAGTCAGGGGGGGTTAGGACAGGCGGGGAGCACAGATACGCAGTATTTT. It encodes CASSQGGLGQAGSTDTQYF. The chain combines TRBV11-2 with TRBJ2-3; perhaps D is TRBD1 or TRBD2 (7 bases each). V lost 6 bases to trimming and J lost 0 bases, with 25 bases between them. The CDR3 covers 19 residues. From germline, CDR1 is SGHAT and CDR2 FQNNGV.

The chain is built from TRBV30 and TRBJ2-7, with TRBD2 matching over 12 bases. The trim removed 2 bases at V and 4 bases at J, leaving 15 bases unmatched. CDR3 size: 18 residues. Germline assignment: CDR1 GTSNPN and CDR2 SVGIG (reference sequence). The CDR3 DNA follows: TGTGCCTGGAGTATTAAGTTGATTAGGACTAGCGGGATGTACGAGCAGTACTTC. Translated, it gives CAWSIKLIRTSGMYEQYF.

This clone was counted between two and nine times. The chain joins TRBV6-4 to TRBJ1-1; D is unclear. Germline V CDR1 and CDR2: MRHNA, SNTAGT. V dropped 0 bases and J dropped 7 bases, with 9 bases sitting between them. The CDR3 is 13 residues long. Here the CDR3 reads CASSDSTVDEAFF. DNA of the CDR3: TGTGCCAGCAGTGACTCGACGGTGGATGAAGCTTTCTTT.

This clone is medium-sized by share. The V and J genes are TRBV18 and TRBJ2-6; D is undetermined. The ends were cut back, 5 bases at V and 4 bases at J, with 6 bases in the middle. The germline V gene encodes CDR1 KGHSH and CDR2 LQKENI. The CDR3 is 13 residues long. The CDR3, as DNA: TGTGCCAGCTCAGGATCCGGGGCCAACGTCCTGACTTTC. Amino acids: CASSGSGANVLTF.